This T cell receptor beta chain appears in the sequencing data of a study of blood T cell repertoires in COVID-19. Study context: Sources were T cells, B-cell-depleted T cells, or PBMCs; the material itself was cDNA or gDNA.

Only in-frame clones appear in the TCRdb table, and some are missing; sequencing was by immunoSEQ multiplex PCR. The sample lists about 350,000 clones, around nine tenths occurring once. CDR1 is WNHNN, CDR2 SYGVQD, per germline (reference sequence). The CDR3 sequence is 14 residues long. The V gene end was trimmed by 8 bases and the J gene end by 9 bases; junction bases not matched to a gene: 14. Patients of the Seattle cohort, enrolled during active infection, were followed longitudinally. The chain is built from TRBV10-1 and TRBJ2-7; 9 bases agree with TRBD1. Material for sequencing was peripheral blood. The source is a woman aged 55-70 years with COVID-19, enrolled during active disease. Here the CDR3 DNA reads TGCGCCAGCTCCTCCGCGACAGGGGGGTCGTGGCAGTACTTC. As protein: CASSSATGGSWQYF.